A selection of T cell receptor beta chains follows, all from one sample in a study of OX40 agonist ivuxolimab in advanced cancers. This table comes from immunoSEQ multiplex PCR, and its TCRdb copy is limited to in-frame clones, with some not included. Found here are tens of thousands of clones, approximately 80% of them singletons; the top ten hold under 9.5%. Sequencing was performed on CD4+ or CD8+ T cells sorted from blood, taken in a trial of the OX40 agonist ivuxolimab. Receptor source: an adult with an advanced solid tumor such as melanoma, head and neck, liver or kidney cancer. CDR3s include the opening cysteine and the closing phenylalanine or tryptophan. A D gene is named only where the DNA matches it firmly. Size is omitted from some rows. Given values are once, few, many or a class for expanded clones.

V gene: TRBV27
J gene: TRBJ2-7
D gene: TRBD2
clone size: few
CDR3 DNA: TGTGCCAGCAGCAGGACTAGCGGTACCTACGAGCAGTACTTC
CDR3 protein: CASSRTSGTYEQYF

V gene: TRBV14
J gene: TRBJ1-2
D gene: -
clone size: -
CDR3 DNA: TGTGCCAGCAGCCTTAGCGCCGGGAGCGGCTACACCTTC
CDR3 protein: CASSLSAGSGYTF

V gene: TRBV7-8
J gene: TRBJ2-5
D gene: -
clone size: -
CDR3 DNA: TGTGCCAGCTTCCTCGGGCCCTCCGGAGAGACCCAGTACTTC
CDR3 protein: CASFLGPSGETQYF

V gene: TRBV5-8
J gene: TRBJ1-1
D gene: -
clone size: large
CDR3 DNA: TGTGCCAGCAGCTCTGGACAGTTCGGGACTGAAGCTTTCTTT
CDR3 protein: CASSSGQFGTEAFF

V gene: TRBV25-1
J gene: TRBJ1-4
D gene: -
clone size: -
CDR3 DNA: TGTGCCAGCAGAGACAGTAACAGTGGAGAAAAACTGTTTTTT
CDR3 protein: CASRDSNSGEKLFF

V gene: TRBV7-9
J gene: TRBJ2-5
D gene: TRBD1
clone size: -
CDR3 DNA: TGTGCCAGCAGCTGGGGACAGGGGGTATTAGAGACCCAGTACTTC
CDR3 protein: CASSWGQGVLETQYF

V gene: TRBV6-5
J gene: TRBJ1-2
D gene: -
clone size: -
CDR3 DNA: TGTGCCAGCAGTTCCTCGGGGGGCTACACCTTC
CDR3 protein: CASSSSGGYTF

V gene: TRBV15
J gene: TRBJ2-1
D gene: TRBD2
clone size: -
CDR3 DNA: TGTGCCACCAGCCCGCGGACTAGCGGGGGACCGCCGAGGTTCTTC
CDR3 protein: CATSPRTSGGPPRFF

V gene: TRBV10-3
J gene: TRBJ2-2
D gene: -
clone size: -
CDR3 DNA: TGTGCCATCAGAGGGGGGTCGAACACCGGGGAGCTGTTTTTT
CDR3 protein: CAIRGGSNTGELFF

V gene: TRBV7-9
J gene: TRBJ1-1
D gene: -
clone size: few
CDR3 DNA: TGTGCCAGCAGCGCAAACACTGAAGCTTTCTTT
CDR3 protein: CASSANTEAFF

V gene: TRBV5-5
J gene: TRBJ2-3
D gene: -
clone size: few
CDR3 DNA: TGTGCCAGCAGGATTAGCACAGATACGCAGTATTTT
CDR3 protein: CASRISTDTQYF

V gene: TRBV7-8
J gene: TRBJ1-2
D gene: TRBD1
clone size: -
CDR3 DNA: TGTGCCAGCAGCTTCGGACAGGGGAACTATGGCTACACCTTC
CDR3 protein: CASSFGQGNYGYTF

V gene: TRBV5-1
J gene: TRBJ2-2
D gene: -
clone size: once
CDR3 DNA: TGCGCCAGCAGCCCGCAACCAGTACCAACCGGGGAGCTGTTTTTT
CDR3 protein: CASSPQPVPTGELFF

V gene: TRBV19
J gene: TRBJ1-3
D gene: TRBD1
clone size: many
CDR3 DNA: TGTGCCAGTAGTATAGTCGGCGGACAGGCCGGCAGAAACACCATATATTTT
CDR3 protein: CASSIVGGQAGRNTIYF

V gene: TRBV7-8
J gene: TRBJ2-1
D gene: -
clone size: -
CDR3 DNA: TGTGCCAGCAGCTTTAGCCGAACTATCTACAATGAGCAGTTCTTC
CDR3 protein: CASSFSRTIYNEQFF

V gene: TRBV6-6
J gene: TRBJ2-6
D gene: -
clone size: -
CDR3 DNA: TGTGCCAGCAGAGCGCAGGGGCCTGGGGCCAACGTCCTGACTTTC
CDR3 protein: CASRAQGPGANVLTF

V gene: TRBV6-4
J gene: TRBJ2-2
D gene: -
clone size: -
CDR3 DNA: TGTGCCAGCAGCCCGGGGTGGGGCACCGGGGAGCTGTTTTTT
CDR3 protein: CASSPGWGTGELFF

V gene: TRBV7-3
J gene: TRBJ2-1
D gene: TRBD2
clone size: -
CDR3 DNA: TGTGCCAGCAGCTTGGCCCGCCTCGGACTAGCCGTAATAGGCCATGAGCAGTTCTTC
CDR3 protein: CASSLARLGLAVIGHEQFF

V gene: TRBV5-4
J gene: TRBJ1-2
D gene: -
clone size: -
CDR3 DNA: TGTGCCAGCAGCTTCGGGCAGATAGAGCCCTCTAACTATGGCTACACCTTC
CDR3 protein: CASSFGQIEPSNYGYTF

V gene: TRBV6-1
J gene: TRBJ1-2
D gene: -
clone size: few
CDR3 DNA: TGTGCCAGCACCCCTGGACTCTTAAACTATGGCTACACCTTC
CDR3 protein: CASTPGLLNYGYTF

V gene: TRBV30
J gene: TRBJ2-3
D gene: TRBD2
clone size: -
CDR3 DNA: TGTGCCTGGAGTGAAGGACTAGCGGCAGATACGCAGTATTTT
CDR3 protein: CAWSEGLAADTQYF

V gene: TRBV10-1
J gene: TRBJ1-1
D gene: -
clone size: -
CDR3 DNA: TGCGCCAGCAGTTTGGACGGGAACACTGAAGCTTTCTTT
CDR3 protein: CASSLDGNTEAFF

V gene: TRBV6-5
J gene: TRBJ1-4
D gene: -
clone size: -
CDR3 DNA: TGTGCCAGCAGTCGGGACATCGGGGCCAATGAAAAACTGTTTTTT
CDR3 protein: CASSRDIGANEKLFF

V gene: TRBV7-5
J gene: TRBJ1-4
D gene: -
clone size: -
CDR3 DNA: TGTGCCAGAAGCTTATATTTCGCAAAGTGGGCAACTAATGAAAAACTGTTTTTT
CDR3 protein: CARSLYFAKWATNEKLFF

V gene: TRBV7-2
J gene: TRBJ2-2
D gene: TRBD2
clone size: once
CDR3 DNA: TGTGCCAGCAGCCCCACTAGCGGGGGGGAGTCCGGGGAGCTGTTTTTT
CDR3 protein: CASSPTSGGESGELFF

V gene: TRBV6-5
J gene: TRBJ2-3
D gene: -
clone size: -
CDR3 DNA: TGTGCCAGCAGTTACTCGATTGAAGATACGCAGTATTTT
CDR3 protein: CASSYSIEDTQYF

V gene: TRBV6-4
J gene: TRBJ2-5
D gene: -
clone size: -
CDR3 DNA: TGTGCCAGCAGTGAGGAGGTCGGAGGGACCCAGTACTTC
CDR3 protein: CASSEEVGGTQYF

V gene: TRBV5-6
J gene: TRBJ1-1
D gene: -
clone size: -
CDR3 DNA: TGTGCCAGCAGCTGGGCGGGGGGCACTGAAGCTTTCTTT
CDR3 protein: CASSWAGGTEAFF

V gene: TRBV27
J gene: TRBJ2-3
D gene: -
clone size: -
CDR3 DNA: TGTGCCAGCAGTGCAGGGAGTACAGATACGCAGTATTTT
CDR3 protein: CASSAGSTDTQYF

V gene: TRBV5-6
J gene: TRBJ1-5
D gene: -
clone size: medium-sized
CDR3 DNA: TGTGCCAGCAGCTTGGGAAGGAATCAGCCCCAGCATTTT
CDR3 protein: CASSLGRNQPQHF

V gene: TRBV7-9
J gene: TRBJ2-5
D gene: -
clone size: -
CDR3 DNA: TGTGCCAGCAGCTTAGCGGGTCTAGCCGGAGAGACCCAGTACTTC
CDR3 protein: CASSLAGLAGETQYF

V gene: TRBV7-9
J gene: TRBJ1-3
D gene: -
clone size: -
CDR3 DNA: TGTGCCAGCGGAACTAGCTCTGGAAACACCATATATTTT
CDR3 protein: CASGTSSGNTIYF

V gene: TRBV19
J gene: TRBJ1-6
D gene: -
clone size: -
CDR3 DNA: TGTGCCAGTAACCCGACAGGAAATTCACCCCTCCACTTT
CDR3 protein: CASNPTGNSPLHF